The 8 T cell receptor beta chains presented below share a single source sample, sequenced in a study of T cells in Graves' hyperthyroidism and ophthalmopathy. RNA transcripts yielded amplified TCR beta CDR3 regions. Initially, a first-round RT-PCR of the TCR CDR3 employed the HTBI primer set. TCRdb independently ran MiXCR on the multiplex PCR reads; one entry per CDR3 protein. The sample lists hundreds of thousands of distinct CDR3 sequences, 15% to 19% occurring once. Sequencing used blood. The receptors come from a woman aged 18 to 35 with Graves' hyperthyroidism.

Ten or more counts support this clonotype. The V gene is TRBV28, the J gene TRBJ2-3; D gene uncertain. Trimming shortened V by 5 bases and J by 1 base, and 10 bases separated the two germline ends. The CDR3 runs 14 residues. Germline V gene sequence: CDR1 MDHEN, CDR2 SYDVKM. CDR3 amino acids: CASSPRVRTDTQYF. The DNA for the CDR3 is TGTGCCAGCAGTCCTCGGGTCCGCACAGATACGCAGTATTTT.

The table lists this clonotype with many counts. J is TRBJ2-1 and V is TRBV25-1, with 10 positions matching TRBD1. The ends lost 6 bases at V and 6 bases at J; junction bases unmatched: 8. The CDR3 has 15 residues. Germline V gene sequence: CDR1 MGHDK, CDR2 SYGVNS. CDR3 sequence (DNA): TGTGCCAGCAGATGGACAGGGGGTAGTCTCAATGAGCAGTTCTTC. Its protein is CASRWTGGSLNEQFF.

At least ten counts were recorded for this clonotype. J is TRBJ2-1 and V is TRBV5-1; 10 bases align to TRBD2. This CDR3 contains 16 residues. The germline CDR1 and CDR2 sequences are SGHRS and YFSETQ. V trimming: 3 bases; J trimming: 7 bases; junction bases outside the gene matches: 10. In DNA form, the CDR3 reads TGCGCCAGCAGCTGGAGCGGGGGGGCACTTGGGAATGAGCAGTTCTTC. Its translation is CASSWSGGALGNEQFF.

This clonotype was picked up many times. The V gene is TRBV28, the J gene TRBJ1-5; 8 nucleotides line up with TRBD1. The CDR3 has 16 amino acids. The germline CDR1 and CDR2 sequences are MDHEN and SYDVKM. The V gene end was trimmed by 0 bases and the J gene end by 7 bases; junction bases not matched to a gene: 8. CDR3 residues: CASSLWPGGARQPQHF. CDR3 DNA: TGTGCCAGCAGTTTATGGCCAGGGGGCGCGCGACAGCCCCAGCATTTT.

This rearrangement joins TRBV7-9 to TRBJ2-5, with 12 nucleotides matching TRBD1. CDR1 and CDR2 (germline): SEHNR, FQNEAQ (reference sequence). CDR3 size: 17 residues. V was clipped by 4 bases and J by 4 bases; unmatched bases: 10. CDR3 residues: CASSSRAGTGGGETQYF. CDR3 in DNA: TGTGCCAGCAGCTCTCGAGCCGGGACAGGGGGCGGAGAGACCCAGTACTTC.

This clonotype occurred many times. The chain employs TRBV16 and TRBJ2-3, with D perhaps matching TRBD1 or TRBD2 (6 bases each). The CDR3 loop spans 15 amino acids. Trimming took off 2 bases at V and 3 bases at J, with 12 bases between the two ends. Germline V gives CDR1 KGHSY, CDR2 FQNENV. Here the CDR3 DNA reads TGTGCCAGCAGCCAAAGGGGGGCGAAAACAGATACGCAGTATTTT. Translation gives CASSQRGAKTDTQYF.

In this sample, this clonotype turned up a few times. The chain couples TRBV20-1 to TRBJ1-1; 7 bases match TRBD1. The length of the CDR3 is 13 residues. J was trimmed by 4 bases and V by 1 base; bases with no gene match: 3. Germline CDR1 reads DFQATT; CDR2 reads SNEGSKA (reference sequence). Here the CDR3 DNA reads TGCAGTGCTAGAGCGGCAGGGGGCACTGAAGCTTTCTTT. This codes for CSARAAGGTEAFF.

This clonotype was counted at least ten times. The genes are TRBV4-1 and TRBJ1-4; the D is unclear. The CDR3 has 13 residues. Germline V gene lookup returns CDR1 MGHRA and CDR2 YSYEKL. V was shortened by 3 bases and J by 6 bases, with 8 bases between the two germline ends. CDR3 amino acids: CASSQALHEKLFF. CDR3 coding DNA: TGCGCCAGCAGCCAGGCCTTGCATGAAAAACTGTTTTTT.